This T cell receptor beta chain was captured by sequencing in a study of CD8 T cells in ankylosing spondylitis. The CDR3 contains 14 residues. V was trimmed by 2 bases and J by 4 bases, leaving 10 bases between them. Germline V gene lookup returns CDR1 SGHRS and CDR2 YFSETQ. This clonotype has at least ten counts. TCRdb used MiXCR to reprocess the 5' RACE reads, holding one entry per CDR3 protein. The table lists approximately 220,000 distinct CDR3 sequences, about 10% of them singletons. The sequence came from a male donor with ankylosing spondylitis or in good health (not recorded which). The gene calls are TRBV5-1 and TRBJ1-3, with D uncertain. Sequenced sample: blood, either unsorted or a sorted T cell fraction (not recorded which). The CDR3 loop reads CASSFPGDGNTIYF. The CDR3 coding sequence is TGCGCCAGCAGCTTCCCAGGAGACGGAAACACCATATATTTT.